Below, one T cell receptor beta chain is given with its context. The antigen is unknown. Graves' hyperthyroidism is called stable when ophthalmopathy does not progress within 18 months. It was uncontrolled infection, other autoimmune disease, pregnancy or lactation that excluded patients. The sample comes from a study of T cells in Graves' hyperthyroidism and ophthalmopathy. Study results and limitations: Most clonotypes expanded in thyroid above 0.001 were likewise present in blood. Patients with ophthalmopathy were separated from those with stable hyperthyroidism by a 13 V-J model.

J lost 2 bases, V lost 4 bases, and 2 bases had no gene match. Germline V CDR1 and CDR2: ENHRY, SYGVKD. The CDR3 extends over 16 amino acids. Researchers took RNA transcripts and amplified the TCR beta CDR3 regions from them. When the TCR CDR3 underwent first-round RT-PCR, the HTBI primer set was used. TCRdb reanalysed the multiplex PCR reads using MiXCR and keeps one entry per CDR3 protein. The sample carries some 620,000 distinct CDR3 sequences, about 17% recorded once. The TCR was taken from a woman aged 25 to 39 with Graves' hyperthyroidism. V and J are TRBV10-3 and TRBJ2-5, with 15 bases lining up with TRBD2. The sample taken for sequencing was blood. The CDR3 spells CAISAGLAGGQETQYF. The CDR3 DNA reads as TGTGCCATCAGTGCCGGACTAGCGGGAGGGCAAGAGACCCAGTACTTC.